This TCR beta chain comes out of a study of T cells in Graves' hyperthyroidism and ophthalmopathy. This clonotype was observed many times. RNA transcripts yielded amplified TCR beta CDR3 regions. The HTBI set primed first-round TCR CDR3 RT-PCR. Each CDR3 protein is one row after TCRdb ran MiXCR on the multiplex PCR reads. The repertoire has about 480,000 distinct CDR3 sequences, roughly an eighth of them found once; the top ten carry around a sixth. The hyperthyroidism was newly diagnosed and had lasted under 2 months; the patients were aged 18 to 65. This CDR3 has 15 amino acids. Trimming took 4 bases from V and 8 from J; bases not matched to a gene: 4. CDR1 is SEHNR and CDR2 is FQNEAQ in the germline V gene (reference sequence).

The specimen was blood. The TCR comes from a woman younger than 35 with Graves' hyperthyroidism. The J gene is TRBJ2-1, the V gene TRBV7-9, with 14 bases fitting TRBD2. CDR3 sequence: CASSYGTSGSDEQFF. Here the CDR3 DNA reads TGTGCCAGCAGCTACGGGACTAGCGGGAGTGATGAGCAGTTCTTC.